This T cell receptor beta chain was identified in a study of T cell repertoires in cytomegalovirus infection. Study background: In the study, CMV epitopes included recently identified HLA-C-restricted and well-studied HLA-B-restricted ones.

This CDR3 is 13 amino acids long. V was clipped by 4 bases and J by 8 bases, with 14 bases between them. Germline loops: CDR1 SGHDN, CDR2 FVKESK. Points on this clonotype: As yet, its antigen is unknown.

One entry per CDR3 protein, called by TCRdb with MiXCR from the reads. The table lists fewer than 950,000 distinct CDR3 sequences, 30% to 35% of them singletons. The chain recombines TRBV14 with TRBJ1-2, with D hard to call. This specimen consisted of cultured CD8+ T cells from PBMCs, obtained from culture after CMV antigen stimulation. The clonotype originates from a human donor in good health (CMV status not recorded). Some clones in this sample may be carry-over from other donors' samples. The CDR3 DNA reads TGTGCCAGCAGCCCTAAGAAGGGAAGGGGCTACACCTTC. Translating it yields CASSPKKGRGYTF.